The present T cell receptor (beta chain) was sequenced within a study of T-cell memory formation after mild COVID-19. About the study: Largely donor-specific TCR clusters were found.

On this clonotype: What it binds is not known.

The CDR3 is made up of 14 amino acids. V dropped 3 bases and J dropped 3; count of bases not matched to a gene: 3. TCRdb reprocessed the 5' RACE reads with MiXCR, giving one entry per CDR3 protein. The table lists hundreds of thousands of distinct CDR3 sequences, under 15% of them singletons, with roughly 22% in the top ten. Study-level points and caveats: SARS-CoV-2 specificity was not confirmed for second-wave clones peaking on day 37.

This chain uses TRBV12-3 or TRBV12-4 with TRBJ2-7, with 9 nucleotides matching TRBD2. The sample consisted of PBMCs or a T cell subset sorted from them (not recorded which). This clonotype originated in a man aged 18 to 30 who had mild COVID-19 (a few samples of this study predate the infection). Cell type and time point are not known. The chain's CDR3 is CASSFSSGVYEQYF. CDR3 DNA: TGTGCCAGCAGTTTTTCTAGCGGGGTCTACGAGCAGTACTTC.